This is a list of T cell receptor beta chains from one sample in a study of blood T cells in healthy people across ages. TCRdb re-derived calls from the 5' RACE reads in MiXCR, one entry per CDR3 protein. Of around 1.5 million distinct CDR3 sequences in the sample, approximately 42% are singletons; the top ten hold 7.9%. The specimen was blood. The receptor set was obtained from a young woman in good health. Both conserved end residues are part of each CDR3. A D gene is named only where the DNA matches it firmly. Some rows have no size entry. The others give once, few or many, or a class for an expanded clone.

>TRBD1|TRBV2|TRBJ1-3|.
TGTGCCAGCAACGGACAGGGGACGAGCTCTGGAAACACCATATATTTT
CASNGQGTSSGNTIYF
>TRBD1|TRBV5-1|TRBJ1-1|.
TGCGCCAGCAGCGGGGGACAGGGTATGAGAGCTTTCTTT
CASSGGQGMRAFF
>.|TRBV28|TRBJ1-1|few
TGTGCCACCACTAATCGAGTGACCGACACTGAAGCTTTCTTT
CATTNRVTDTEAFF
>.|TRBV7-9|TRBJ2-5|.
TGTGCCAGCAGCGAGAGGGGGGTAGAGACCCAGTACTTC
CASSERGVETQYF
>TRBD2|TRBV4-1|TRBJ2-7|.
TGCGCCAGCAGCCAAGGAGCCGGGAGGGTCACCGAGCAGTACTTC
CASSQGAGRVTEQYF
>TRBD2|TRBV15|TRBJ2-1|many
TGTGCCACCAGCAGAGATACTACAGCGGGGGGCAATGAGCAGTTCTTC
CATSRDTTAGGNEQFF
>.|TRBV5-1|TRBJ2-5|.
TGCGCCAGCAGCATTCTATCGCAATCCTACAATGAGCAGTACTTC
CASSILSQSYNEQYF
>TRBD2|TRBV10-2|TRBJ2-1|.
TGCGCCACCGGAGAGGGAGTAGCGGGGGGGCAGAATGAGCAGTTCTTC
CATGEGVAGGQNEQFF
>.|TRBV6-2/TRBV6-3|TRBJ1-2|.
TGTGCCAGCAGTTACGAGGACAGATATGGCTACACCTTC
CASSYEDRYGYTF
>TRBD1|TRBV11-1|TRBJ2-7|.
TGTGCCAGCAGCTTATTCAACAGGGGTAACGAGCAGTACTTC
CASSLFNRGNEQYF
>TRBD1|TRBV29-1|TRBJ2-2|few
TGCAGCGTTACCGGGACAGCAAACACCGGGGAGCTGTTTTTT
CSVTGTANTGELFF
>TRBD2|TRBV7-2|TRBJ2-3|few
TGTGCCAGCAGCTCCGAGGGACGCGGGAGTACGCAGTATTTT
CASSSEGRGSTQYF
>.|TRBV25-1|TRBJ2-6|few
TGTGCCAGCAGGGAGACAGTCTCTGGGGCCAACGTCCTGACTTTC
CASRETVSGANVLTF
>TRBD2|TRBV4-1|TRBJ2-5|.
TGCGCCAGCAGCCAAGATCCCACGGGAGGGGGAGAGACCCAGTACTTC
CASSQDPTGGGETQYF
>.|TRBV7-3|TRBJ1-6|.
TGTGCCAGCAGCTCGGAGGCAGCCTCACCCCTCCACTTT
CASSSEAASPLHF
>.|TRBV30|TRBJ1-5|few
TGTGCCTGGAGCGACCGGGGGATCAGCAATCAGCCCCAGCATTTT
CAWSDRGISNQPQHF
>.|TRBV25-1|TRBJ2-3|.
TGTGCCAGCAGTGATTGGGGCAGCCACTCCACAGATACGCAGTATTTT
CASSDWGSHSTDTQYF
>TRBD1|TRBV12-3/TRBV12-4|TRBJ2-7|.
TGTGCCAGCAGTTACGCCGGGACAGGGTACCGCAATGAGCAGTACTTC
CASSYAGTGYRNEQYF
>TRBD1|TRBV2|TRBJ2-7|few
TGTGCCAGCAGTGAGGGACAGGGGCGCGAGCAGTACTTC
CASSEGQGREQYF
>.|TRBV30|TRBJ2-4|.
TGTGCCTGGAGTGTACAGAGAAACATTCAGTACTTC
CAWSVQRNIQYF
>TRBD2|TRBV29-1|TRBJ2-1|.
TGCAGCGTCGATCGGACTAGCGGGAAAAATGAGCAGTTCTTC
CSVDRTSGKNEQFF
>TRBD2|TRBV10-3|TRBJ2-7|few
TGTGCCATCAGTGATCAAGCTAGCGGGGTCTACGAGCAGTACTTC
CAISDQASGVYEQYF
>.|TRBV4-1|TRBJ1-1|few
TGCGCCAGCAGCCAAGATTGGCCCTACACTGAAGCTTTCTTT
CASSQDWPYTEAFF
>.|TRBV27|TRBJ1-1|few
TGTGCCAGCAGAGAGGGGGGCAGGACTGAAGCTTTCTTT
CASREGGRTEAFF
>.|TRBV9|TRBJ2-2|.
TGTGCCAGCAGCGTAGAACAGCTTACCGGGGAGCTGTTTTTT
CASSVEQLTGELFF
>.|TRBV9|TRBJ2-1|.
TGTGCCAGCAGCGCCTATTCCAACAATGAGCAGTTCTTC
CASSAYSNNEQFF
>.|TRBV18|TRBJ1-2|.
TGTGCCAGCAGTGCTGGAGTTGAGGAGGGCTACACCTTC
CASSAGVEEGYTF
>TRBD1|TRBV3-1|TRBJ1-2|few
TGTGCCAGCAGCGTAGTCCCGGGACAGGGGCGATCCCTTAACTATGGCTACACCTTC
CASSVVPGQGRSLNYGYTF
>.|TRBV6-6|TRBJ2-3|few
TGTGCCAGCAAAATGACAGATACGCAGTATTTT
CASKMTDTQYF
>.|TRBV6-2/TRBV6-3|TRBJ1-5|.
TGTGCCAGCAGTCCCTACGAGGGGAGCAATCAGCCCCAGCATTTT
CASSPYEGSNQPQHF
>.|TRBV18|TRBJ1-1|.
TGTGCCAGCTCAATGACAGACCCGAACACTGAAGCTTTCTTT
CASSMTDPNTEAFF
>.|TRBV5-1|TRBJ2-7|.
TGCGCCAGCAGCGAGGCTAGCTGGAACGAGCAGTACTTC
CASSEASWNEQYF
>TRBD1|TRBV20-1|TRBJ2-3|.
TGCAGTGCTGGACCTGGACAGGCGCTGGATACGCAGTATTTT
CSAGPGQALDTQYF
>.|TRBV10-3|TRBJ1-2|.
TGTGCCATCAGTGAAGTGTCAGACCCCTACACCTTC
CAISEVSDPYTF
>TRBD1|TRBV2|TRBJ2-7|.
TGTGCCAGCAGCGGCTGGGGGACAGGCTCCTACGAGCAGTACTTC
CASSGWGTGSYEQYF
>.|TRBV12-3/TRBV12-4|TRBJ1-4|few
TGTGCCAGCAGTTTCGGGGGGCTCGGTGAAAAACTGTTTTTT
CASSFGGLGEKLFF
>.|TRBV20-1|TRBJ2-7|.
TGCAGTGCTAGATCCCCCGGTTTAGCGGTCGAGCAGTACTTC
CSARSPGLAVEQYF
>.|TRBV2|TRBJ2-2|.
TGTGCCTTTAATGTCCCCGGGGAGCTGTTTTTT
CAFNVPGELFF
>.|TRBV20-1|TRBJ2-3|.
TGCAGTGCATATTCCAGCGGCACTAGCACAGATACGCAGTATTTT
CSAYSSGTSTDTQYF
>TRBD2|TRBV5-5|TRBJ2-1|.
TGTGCCAGCAGCTCCACGGGACTAGGTACCTTCAGCTCCTACAATGAGCAGTTCTTC
CASSSTGLGTFSSYNEQFF
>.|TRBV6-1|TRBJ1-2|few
TGTGCCAGCATCAAGGGGTCAAATCCGATCTATGGCTACACCTTC
CASIKGSNPIYGYTF
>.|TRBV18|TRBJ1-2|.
TGTACCAGCTCCCCCGAAGCCCAACTCTATGGCTACACCTTC
CTSSPEAQLYGYTF
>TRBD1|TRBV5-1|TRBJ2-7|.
TGCGCCAGCAGCTCCCAGCTGGAACAGGGGGCGACCGAGCAGTACTTC
CASSSQLEQGATEQYF
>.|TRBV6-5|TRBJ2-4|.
TGTGCCAGCAGTTACTCGGGAGGGGGCGCAGCCATTCAGTACTTC
CASSYSGGGAAIQYF
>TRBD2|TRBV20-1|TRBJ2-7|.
TGCAGTGCTGCCGGGACTAGCGGGGGGAAAACCTACGAGCAGTACTTC
CSAAGTSGGKTYEQYF
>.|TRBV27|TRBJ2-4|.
TGTGCCTGCAGTTCCGACACCATTCAGTACTTC
CACSSDTIQYF